This passage covers 13 T cell receptor beta chains from one sample sequenced in a study of T cell repertoires in cytomegalovirus infection. TCRdb reprocessed the reads via MiXCR and lists one record per CDR3 protein. This sample has some 280,000 distinct CDR3 sequences, with roughly 13% found just once. Sample: PBMCs. The source of these receptors is a human donor in good health (CMV status not recorded). Some clones in this sample may be carry-over from other donors' samples.

The chain combines TRBV7-6 with TRBJ2-5; no firm D call. V was pared by 5 bases and J by 9 bases, with 16 bases between. The V gene's germline CDR1 is SGHVS and CDR2 FNYEAQ. CDR3 length: 13 residues. Written as DNA, the CDR3 is TGTGCCAGCAGCCCGTCCGGTGCTTTGGCCCAGTACTTC. It encodes CASSPSGALAQYF.

The chain has TRBV5-1 and TRBJ1-3; D not resolved. Looked up from germline, CDR1 is SGHRS and CDR2 is YFSETQ. Trimming left V 4 bases short and J 0 bases short, with 14 bases between. This CDR3 comprises 16 residues. CDR3 protein: CASSREPQTSGNTIYF. For the CDR3, the DNA is TGCGCCAGCAGCCGGGAACCCCAGACCTCTGGAAACACCATATATTTT.

This clonotype was observed many times. The gene calls are TRBV4-1 and TRBJ1-5, with unresolved D. The CDR3 sequence is 16 residues long. CDR1 and CDR2 from the germline V gene are MGHRA and YSYEKL. V was trimmed by 1 base and J by 4 bases, leaving 14 bases between them. The CDR3 DNA follows: TGCGCCAGCAGCCAAGTCCCCCGGCAGGAGAATCAGCCCCAGCATTTT. Translated, it gives CASSQVPRQENQPQHF.

This clonotype was recorded many times. This sequence joins TRBV28 and TRBJ2-7; 7 bases align to TRBD2. CDR1 is MDHEN and CDR2 is SYDVKM in the germline V gene. The CDR3 has 16 amino acids. V gave up 1 base and J gave up 3 bases; unmatched junction bases: 9. The CDR3 bases are TGTGCCAGCAGTTTATCGAGTCCGGGCGGGAGCTACGAGCAGTACTTC. Amino acids: CASSLSSPGGSYEQYF.

V gene TRBV12-3 or TRBV12-4 combines with J gene TRBJ2-7; D ambiguous. The CDR3 is 13 residues long. Trimming cost V 3 bases and J 6 bases, with 12 bases left between them. CDR3 residues: CASSFGVPAEQYF. As DNA, the CDR3 is TGTGCCAGCAGTTTTGGGGTCCCGGCCGAGCAGTACTTC.

This clonotype was detected many times. The rearrangement links TRBV6-2 or TRBV6-3 to TRBJ2-7; 7 bases map to TRBD1. The CDR3 is made up of 15 amino acids. The germline V gene encodes CDR1 MNHEY and CDR2 SVGEGT. V lost 6 bases and J lost 4; bases outside the gene matches: 12. The CDR3 loop reads CASRNYRDREYEQYF. The CDR3 DNA reads as TGTGCCAGCAGAAACTACCGGGACAGAGAATACGAGCAGTACTTC.

Many counts were recorded for this clonotype. The chain carries TRBV7-3 and TRBJ2-1, with D perhaps TRBD2 (7 bases). CDR3 length: 15 residues. V was cut by 5 bases and J by 5 bases, with 16 bases left in between. CDR1 SGHTA and CDR2 FQGTGA come from the germline V gene. This chain's CDR3 is CASSLGGGLNNEQFF. DNA for the CDR3: TGTGCCAGCAGCCTGGGGGGGGGCCTTAACAATGAGCAGTTCTTC.

In this sample, this clonotype turned up many times. The chain links TRBV5-6 to TRBJ2-1; D assignment may be TRBD1 or TRBD2 (5 bases each). This CDR3 comprises 16 residues. Trimming cost V 7 bases and J 0 bases, with 17 bases left between them. Germline-derived CDR1 and CDR2 are SGHDT and YYEEEE. The chain's CDR3 is CASDFRDGGSYNEQFF. The CDR3 DNA reads as TGTGCCAGCGACTTCAGGGACGGCGGCTCCTACAATGAGCAGTTCTTC.

The V and J genes are TRBV29-1 and TRBJ1-2, with 11 bases matching TRBD1. The germline gives CDR1 SQVTM, CDR2 ANQGSEA. J gave up 6 bases and V 6 bases, and 15 bases lay outside the gene matches. The CDR3 is 16 residues long. The CDR3 bases are TGCAGCGTCCTCGCGATGGGGACAGGGGGTGAGAATGGCTACACCTTC. Translating gives CSVLAMGTGGENGYTF.

The table lists this clonotype with a few counts. The rearrangement joins TRBV19 to TRBJ2-2, with a tentative D call TRBD2 (5 bases). The CDR3 runs to 16 residues. Germline CDR1 is LNHDA and CDR2 is SQIVND (reference sequence). Trimming removed 2 bases from V and 4 bases from J, with 14 bases in between. The CDR3 DNA sequence: TGTGCCAGTAGTATACCTCTAGGAGGTTTCACCGGGGAGCTGTTTTTT. Amino acid sequence: CASSIPLGGFTGELFF.

This clonotype has ten or more counts. The V call is TRBV20-1, the J call TRBJ2-1, with 9 positions matching TRBD2. CDR1 and CDR2 (germline): DFQATT, SNEGSKA (reference sequence). V dropped 6 bases and J dropped 7; count of bases not matched to a gene: 10. The CDR3 covers 14 residues. CDR3 sequence: CSAPSAGGNNEQFF. DNA for the CDR3: TGCAGTGCCCCGAGTGCGGGAGGGAATAATGAGCAGTTCTTC.

The chain employs TRBV25-1 and TRBJ2-5, with 11 bases matching TRBD2. The CDR3 spans 14 residues. The germline V gene encodes CDR1 MGHDK and CDR2 SYGVNS. The V and J ends lost 2 bases and 5 bases, in that order; junction bases with no gene match: 1. CDR3 in amino acids: CASSELAGGETQYF. In DNA, the CDR3 is TGTGCCAGCAGTGAACTAGCGGGGGGCGAGACCCAGTACTTC. The entire variable domain, with the rest obtained from reference TRBV25-1 and TRBJ2-5, is as follows: EADIYQTPRYLVIGTGKKITLECSQTMGHDKMYWYQQDPGMELHLIHYSYGVNSTEKGDLSSESTVSRIRTEHFPLTLESARPSHTSQYLCASSELAGGETQYFGPGTRLLVL.

This clonotype appeared a few times. The chain has TRBV20-1 and TRBJ2-3; D possibly matches TRBD1 or TRBD2 (5 bases each). Germline CDR1 reads DFQATT; CDR2 reads SNEGSKA (reference sequence). V was pared by 0 bases and J by 2 bases, with 12 bases between. This CDR3 spans 15 amino acids. The CDR3: CSARDTGTNTDTQYF. CDR3 in DNA: TGCAGTGCTAGAGATACGGGGACGAACACAGATACGCAGTATTTT.